This TCR beta chain is from a study of OX40 agonist ivuxolimab in advanced cancers. Study in general: Age averaged 60 years (range roughly 20 to 90), and more than 80% were male.

Here immunoSEQ multiplex PCR was the method, and the copy in TCRdb shows in-frame clones only, minus some. The profile shows about 61,000 clones, 82% of them singletons. V shed 5 bases and J 7 bases; nucleotides not matched to a gene: 7. The CDR3 is 15 residues long. Germline CDR1 and CDR2: MNHEY and SMNVEV (reference sequence). The material sequenced was CD4+ or CD8+ T cells sorted from blood, taken in a trial of the OX40 agonist ivuxolimab. This chain connects TRBV27 to TRBJ1-6, with 8 nucleotides matching TRBD1. The receptor was isolated from an adult with an advanced solid tumor such as melanoma, head and neck, liver or kidney cancer. CDR3 residues: CASSVRQGTNSPLHF. CDR3 sequence (DNA): TGTGCCAGCAGTGTACGACAGGGGACAAATTCACCCCTCCACTTT.